This TCR beta chain was identified in a study of CD8+ T cells in alopecia areata. Turning to the study itself: The SALT score measured affected scalp surface percentage in treated patients.

Only a few counts were recorded for this clone. Antigen specificity is unknown. Whole-study results and caveats: Normal skin's resident alphabeta T cells are sequenced alongside lesional scalp T cells.

Treatment here: oral pan-JAK inhibitor, 5-10 mg twice daily. Researchers gathered lesional scalp punch biopsies and peripheral blood from patients with alopecia areata. Sequencing used cDNA as its template, made by extracting RNA and reverse transcribing it. Here immunoSEQ multiplex PCR was the method, and the copy in TCRdb shows in-frame clones only, minus some. This table has around 190,000 clones, 60% appearing once. V lost 2 bases, J lost 3 bases, and 11 bases lay in between. Germline V gene lookup returns CDR1 MNHEY and CDR2 SVGAGI. The CDR3 is 14 amino acids. The receptor was isolated from a human donor with alopecia areata. The V gene is TRBV6-5, the J gene TRBJ2-7, with D perhaps given as TRBD1 or TRBD2 (5 bases each). The sample in question was CD4+ T cells sorted from blood, obtained at week 24, from a patient treated with tofacitinib. CDR3 coding DNA: TGTGCCAGCAGTTACCACAGGAGGATCTACGAGCAGTACTTC. Translated: CASSYHRRIYEQYF.